These 14 T cell receptor beta chains were sequenced from one sample in a study of Tregs in tolerant kidney transplant recipients. The method was immunoSEQ multiplex PCR; TCRdb's version includes in-frame clones alone and lacks a portion of them. The repertoire includes 15,000 to 18,000 clones, approximately 90% of them detected once, and 10% to 15% sits in the top ten. Sequences were obtained from CD8+ T cells from blood. The receptor set was obtained from a human donor in good health.

The CDR3 loop is CAWSVVVGVLGEQFF. The CDR3 region has the DNA TGTGCCTGGAGTGTAGTGGTTGGGGTTCTCGGTGAGCAGTTCTTC. This chain connects TRBV30 to TRBJ2-1; D unresolved. The germline V and J ends were trimmed by 0 bases and 9 bases, with 18 bases remaining between them. Germline CDR1 GTSNPN, CDR2 SVGIG (reference sequence). The CDR3 runs to 15 residues. The full variable domain, with the rest looked up from reference TRBV30 and TRBJ2-1, is SQTIHQWPATLVQPVGSPLSLECTVEGTSNPNLYWYRQAAGRGLQLLFYSVGIGQISSEVPQNLSASRPQDRQFILSSKKLLLSDSGFYLCAWSVVVGVLGEQFFGPGTRLTVL.

This clone was recorded only once. The rearrangement links TRBV5-4 to TRBJ2-3; 7 bases map to TRBD2. The junction had 9 bases not matched to a gene; V was cut back by 3 bases and J by 2 bases. CDR1 SGHNT and CDR2 YYREEE come from the germline V gene (reference sequence). CDR3 length: 16 amino acids. The CDR3: CASSSLGGGYTDTQYF. The CDR3 DNA sequence: TGTGCCAGCAGCTCCTTGGGGGGAGGGTACACAGATACGCAGTATTTT.

The V call is TRBV7-8, the J call TRBJ2-3; D remains ambiguous. The CDR3 spans 13 residues. V was clipped by 1 base and J by 6 bases, with 8 bases between them. CDR1 and CDR2 (germline): SGHVS, FQNEAQ. CDR3 nucleotides: TGTGCCAGCAGCTTAGAATGGGGTGATACGCAGTATTTT. Translated, it gives CASSLEWGDTQYF.

Here the CDR3 reads CASSPFSGQNNEQFF. CDR3 coding DNA: TGTGCCAGCAGCCCCTTCAGCGGCCAGAACAATGAGCAGTTCTTC. J is TRBJ2-1 and V is TRBV9; weak D call: TRBD2 (5 bases). The CDR3 totals 15 residues. From germline, CDR1 is SGDLS and CDR2 YYNGEE. The ends were cut back, 4 bases at V and 5 bases at J, with 16 bases in the middle.

This chain joins TRBV27 and TRBJ2-7; 8 bases are a match to TRBD2. Trimming cost V 6 bases and J 0 bases; bases outside gene matches: 10. This CDR3 spans 16 amino acids. CDR1 and CDR2 (germline): MNHEY, SMNVEV (reference sequence). CDR3 nucleotides: TGTGCCAGCAGAAGCACCGGGACTAGATACTCCTACGAGCAGTACTTC. Encoded protein: CASRSTGTRYSYEQYF.

This chain connects TRBV5-5 to TRBJ2-2; 13 bases match TRBD2. The CDR3 has 17 amino acids. CDR1 and CDR2 from the germline V gene are SGHKS and YYEKEE (reference sequence). V was clipped by 1 base and J by 4 bases; unmatched bases: 4. This CDR3 reads CASSLTSGRAATGELFF. The CDR3 coding sequence is TGTGCCAGCAGCTTGACTAGCGGGAGGGCGGCCACCGGGGAGCTGTTTTTT.

The gene calls are TRBV7-9 and TRBJ1-2; no clear D. CDR3 size: 15 residues. Per the germline V gene, CDR1 is SEHNR and CDR2 is FQNEAQ (reference sequence). The V end was cut by 1 base, the J end by 1 base, with 10 bases between. The CDR3 region has the DNA TGTGCCAGCAGCTTAGGAGAGCTGCTTAACTATGGCTACACCTTC. Its protein product is CASSLGELLNYGYTF.

DNA of the CDR3: TGTGCCAGCAGCTCTGGGTGGCAGGGGGGGTCCTACGAGCAGTACTTC. This codes for CASSSGWQGGSYEQYF. J is TRBJ2-7 and V is TRBV7-8; D may match TRBD1 or TRBD2 (7 bases each). This CDR3 comprises 16 residues. The V end lost 4 bases, the J end lost 1 base, and 17 bases lay between the germline ends. CDR1 and CDR2 (germline): SGHVS, FQNEAQ.

This chain uses TRBV6-4 with TRBJ2-3, with D possibly matching TRBD1 (6 bases). The CDR3 has 14 amino acids. In germline, CDR1 is MRHNA, CDR2 SNTAGT. V was shortened by 0 bases and J by 4 bases, with 8 bases between the two germline ends. The CDR3 reads CASSDSQGSDTQYF. The DNA for the CDR3 is TGTGCCAGCAGTGACTCCCAGGGGTCAGATACGCAGTATTTT.

This clone appeared a single time. The CDR3 region has the DNA TGTGCCAGCACCCTCTTAACTGGGGCCAACGTCCTGACTTTC. It codes for CASTLLTGANVLTF. The chain links TRBV7-8 to TRBJ2-6; D is ambiguous. V was cut by 7 bases and J by 2 bases, with 9 bases left in between. The V gene's germline CDR1 is SGHVS and CDR2 FQNEAQ. The CDR3 is made up of 14 amino acids.

V and J are TRBV15 and TRBJ2-1; the match to TRBD2 covers 8 bases. There are 14 residues in the CDR3. The V segment lost 1 base and the J segment 8 bases; nucleotides outside the gene matches: 4. Germline-derived CDR1 and CDR2 are LNHNV and YYDKDF (reference sequence). The CDR3 coding sequence is TGTGCCACCAGCAGAGTCGGGGGGGCGGATGAGCAGTTCTTC. This codes for CATSRVGGADEQFF.

The V and J genes are TRBV27 and TRBJ2-2; D is unclear. Germline V gene data show CDR1 as MNHEY and CDR2 as SMNVEV (reference sequence). V was shortened by 2 bases and J by 4 bases, with 8 bases between the two germline ends. This CDR3 region has 14 residues. For the CDR3, the DNA is TGTGCCAGCAGTTTACGCCCACTCACCGGGGAGCTGTTTTTT. It is translated as CASSLRPLTGELFF.

V and J are TRBV5-5 and TRBJ2-5, with D possibly TRBD2 on 7 matching bases. Looked up from germline, CDR1 is SGHKS and CDR2 is YYEKEE (reference sequence). The ends were cut back, 4 bases at V and 3 bases at J, with 13 bases in the middle. The CDR3 is 14 amino acids. The CDR3 DNA reads as TGTGCCAGCAGCACCGGGGGGCCCAAAGAGACCCAGTACTTC. Its translation is CASSTGGPKETQYF.

V usage is TRBV6-5 and J usage is TRBJ2-7; D unclear. V lost 8 bases, J lost 6 bases, and 11 bases lay in between. The CDR3 runs to 11 residues. Germline V lookup: CDR1 MNHEY, CDR2 SVGAGI. CDR3: CASHSGSEQYF. The DNA for the CDR3 is TGTGCCAGCCACTCGGGTTCCGAGCAGTACTTC.